The T cell receptor (beta chain) under discussion was sequenced for a study of blood T cell repertoires in COVID-19. Turning to the study itself: PBMCs, B-cell-depleted T cells, or T cells provided the cDNA or gDNA that made up the material.

As originally analysed: Nucleated cell number was recorded as an estimate derived from reference gene primer amplification. The repertoire was sequenced with immunoSEQ multiplex PCR; TCRdb's copy has only in-frame clones and lacks some. The V and J calls and clone size are taken from that table; D and trimming were inferred from the DNA. The repertoire has tens of thousands of clones, about 92% of them found once; the top ten carry approximately 8.4%. The trim removed 4 bases at V and 4 bases at J, leaving 11 bases unmatched. CDR1 and CDR2 (germline): LNHDA, SQIVND (reference sequence). The CDR3 consists of 17 residues.

The TCR originated in a human donor in a cohort sampled during active COVID-19. This sequence joins TRBV19 and TRBJ2-1, with 9 nucleotides matching TRBD1. Sequences were obtained from peripheral blood. CDR3 nucleotide sequence: TGTGCCAGTAGTAGGAGAACAGGGGGCGGATCTTACAATGAGCAGTTCTTC. Translation: CASSRRTGGGSYNEQFF.